The T cell receptor (beta chain) described here comes from a study of T-cell memory formation after mild COVID-19. Study information: In these data, TCR clusters were largely donor specific. The study's findings and limits: CD4/CD8 balance held among clones contracting day 15 to 85, and later expanders leaned CD4+.

MiXCR, run by TCRdb on the 5' RACE reads, gives a single entry per CDR3 protein. The sample lists more than 150,000 distinct CDR3 sequences; around 21% were seen once. With 3 bases removed from V and 4 bases from J, the gap between germline ends came to 12 bases. This CDR3 has 14 residues. Germline V gene sequence: CDR1 LNHNV, CDR2 YYDKDF (reference sequence). There are a few counts of this clonotype. What it recognizes is unknown. This sequence originates from an adult woman who had mild COVID-19 (a few samples of this study predate the infection). Cell type and time point are not known. Sequencing input: PBMCs or a T cell subset sorted from them (not recorded which). This chain connects TRBV15 to TRBJ1-2; D unresolved. This chain's CDR3 is CATSSLVGAYGYTF. The CDR3 DNA reads as TGTGCCACCAGCAGTTTGGTGGGTGCCTATGGCTACACCTTC.